Each of the 27 T cell receptor beta chains below was sequenced from the same sample in a study of blood T cell repertoires in COVID-19. Sequenced by immunoSEQ multiplex PCR; TCRdb stores in-frame clones only, minus some. The table has about 480,000 clones, approximately 91% seen once. Sequencing was performed on peripheral blood. These receptors came from a woman aged 45-65 years with COVID-19, enrolled during active disease.

The chain joins TRBV4-1 to TRBJ1-6; a possible D gene is TRBD1 (5 bases). The CDR3 is 16 residues long. Germline CDR1 is MGHRA and CDR2 is YSYEKL. The V end was cut by 3 bases, the J end by 6 bases, with 15 bases between. CDR3 protein: CASSHPVGTTNSPLHF. The CDR3 coding sequence is TGCGCCAGCAGCCATCCTGTCGGGACTACTAATTCACCCCTCCACTTT.

For the CDR3, the DNA is TGTGCCAGCAGCGGATTCCAGGCGGGGAATGAAAAACTGTTTTTT. This translates into CASSGFQAGNEKLFF. The chain couples TRBV2 to TRBJ1-4, with D unresolved. V dropped 6 bases and J dropped 5 bases, with 16 bases sitting between them. The CDR3 spans 15 residues. Looked up from germline, CDR1 is SNHLY and CDR2 is FYNNEI.

The chain joins TRBV4-1 to TRBJ1-2; D is unresolved. Germline assignment: CDR1 MGHRA and CDR2 YSYEKL. The CDR3 is 16 amino acids. V lost 3 bases, J lost 1 base, and 15 bases lay in between. The CDR3 DNA reads as TGCGCCAGCAGCCAGAGAACGGCAGACATTAACTATGGCTACACCTTC. Translating it yields CASSQRTADINYGYTF.

V usage is TRBV5-1 and J usage is TRBJ1-5; 10 nucleotides line up with TRBD1. This CDR3 is built from 14 residues. CDR1 is SGHRS, CDR2 YFSETQ, per germline. The V and J ends lost 4 bases and 8 bases, in that order; junction bases with no gene match: 6. The CDR3 DNA is TGCGCCAGCAGCCGGACAGGGGGTATTGAGCCCCAGCATTTT. Translation: CASSRTGGIEPQHF. Filled out from reference TRBV5-1 and TRBJ1-5, the complete variable domain reads KAGVTQTPRYLIKTRGQQVTLSCSPISGHRSVSWYQQTPGQGLQFLFEYFSETQRNKGNFPGRFSGRQFSNSRSEMNVSTLELGDSALYLCASSRTGGIEPQHFGDGTRLSIL.

The chain has TRBV2 and TRBJ2-7; D not resolved. Germline assignment: CDR1 SNHLY and CDR2 FYNNEI. The CDR3 contains 13 residues. Trimming took 4 bases from V and 0 from J, leaving 7 bases between them. DNA of the CDR3: TGTGCCAGCAGTGTGTTCAGCTCCTACGAGCAGTACTTC. Translation gives CASSVFSSYEQYF.

The genes are TRBV2 and TRBJ2-5, with 7 bases aligning to TRBD1. Trimming removed 6 bases from V and 3 bases from J; junction bases left unmatched: 7. The CDR3 runs to 14 residues. In germline, CDR1 is SNHLY, CDR2 FYNNEI. CDR3 residues: CASRDNRGKETQYF. As DNA, the CDR3 is TGTGCCAGCAGGGACAACAGGGGAAAAGAGACCCAGTACTTC.

This clone showed up just a few times. V usage is TRBV19 and J usage is TRBJ2-2; D not resolved. CDR1 is LNHDA and CDR2 is SQIVND in the germline V gene (reference sequence). V was trimmed by 7 bases and J by 1 base, leaving 16 bases between them. The CDR3 extends over 16 amino acids. CDR3 DNA: TGTGCCAGTACCGTGAACTACCAGCGGAACACCGGGGAGCTGTTTTTT. Translating gives CASTVNYQRNTGELFF. The whole variable domain, remainder taken from reference TRBV19 and TRBJ2-2, is DGGITQSPKYLFRKEGQNVTLSCEQNLNHDAMYWYRQDPGQGLRLIYYSQIVNDFQKGDIAEGYSVSREKKESFPLTVTSAQKNPTAFYLCASTVNYQRNTGELFFGEGSRLTVL.

This chain uses TRBV29-1 with TRBJ2-1; the match to TRBD2 covers 7 bases. The germline V gene encodes CDR1 SQVTM and CDR2 ANQGSEA. CDR3 length: 13 amino acids. Unmatched junction bases numbered 6, after V lost 6 bases and J lost 4 bases. The CDR3 region is CSVRAGSYNEQFF. DNA of the CDR3: TGCAGCGTACGAGCGGGGTCGTACAATGAGCAGTTCTTC.

This clone occurred a few times. The CDR3 nucleotides read TGTGCCAGCAGCTCTAACAGGGGGCGGATGATAGGCTATGGCTACACCTTC. This encodes CASSSNRGRMIGYGYTF. The gene calls are TRBV11-2 and TRBJ1-2, with TRBD1 identical over 9 bases. With 4 bases clipped from V and 4 bases from J, the junction kept 13 bases outside the gene matches. Germline V lookup: CDR1 SGHAT, CDR2 FQNNGV. The CDR3 runs 17 residues.

J is TRBJ2-3 and V is TRBV7-9; 9 nucleotides match TRBD2. The CDR3 extends over 17 amino acids. The germline CDR1 and CDR2 sequences are SEHNR and FQNEAQ (reference sequence). V was pared by 0 bases and J by 5 bases, with 9 bases of the junction left unmatched. CDR3 DNA: TGTGCCAGCAGCTTAGCTTACCGGCGGGGGGGCATAGATACGCAGTATTTT. This encodes CASSLAYRRGGIDTQYF. Based on the CDR3 plus reference TRBV7-9 and TRBJ2-3, the full variable domain is DTGVSQNPRHKITKRGQNVTFRCDPISEHNRLYWYRQTLGQGPEFLTYFQNEAQLEKSRLLSDRFSAERPKGSFSTLEIQRTEQGDSAMYLCASSLAYRRGGIDTQYFGPGTRLTVL.

This chain uses TRBV5-1 with TRBJ2-2; 9 bases line up with TRBD1. V shed 5 bases, J shed 0 bases, and the junction held 5 bases outside the gene matches. The CDR3 length is 16 residues. Germline CDR1 and CDR2: SGHRS and YFSETQ. DNA of the CDR3: TGCGCCAGCAGACAGGGGGCGGCCCCGAACACCGGGGAGCTGTTTTTT. Translation gives CASRQGAAPNTGELFF.

This clone has a single count. This chain uses TRBV7-2 with TRBJ1-3; D uncertain. CDR3 size: 16 residues. The V end lost 2 bases, the J end lost 0 bases, and 11 bases lay between the germline ends. Germline lookup yields CDR1 SGHTA and CDR2 FQGNSA. Here the CDR3 reads CASSLSPPSSGNTIYF. Here the CDR3 DNA reads TGTGCCAGCAGCTTAAGTCCTCCGAGCTCTGGAAACACCATATATTTT. Supplemented by reference TRBV7-2 and TRBJ1-3, the full variable domain reads GAGVSQSPSNKVTEKGKDVELRCDPISGHTALYWYRQSLGQGLEFLIYFQGNSAPDKSGLPSDRFSAERTGGSVSTLTIQRTQQEDSAVYLCASSLSPPSSGNTIYFGEGSWLTVV.

The chain carries TRBV5-1 and TRBJ2-3; perhaps TRBD2 as D (6 bases). Germline CDR1 SGHRS, CDR2 YFSETQ. Trimming removed 4 bases at V and 2 bases at J, with 11 bases between. The CDR3 contains 14 residues. The CDR3 DNA reads TGCGCCAGCAGCCCTCTGGACTACACAGATACGCAGTATTTT. Translated: CASSPLDYTDTQYF.

This chain connects TRBV18 to TRBJ1-2; the match to TRBD1 covers 9 bases. The CDR3 is 15 residues long. Trimming cost V 6 bases and J 0 bases; bases outside gene matches: 5. The germline V gene has CDR1 KGHSH and CDR2 LQKENI. CDR3: CASSPNRGPNYGYTF. The CDR3 DNA reads as TGTGCCAGCTCCCCCAACAGGGGGCCTAACTATGGCTACACCTTC.

V and J are TRBV7-3 and TRBJ2-5, with 9 bases matching TRBD2. The ends lost 5 bases at V and 0 bases at J; junction bases unmatched: 4. From germline, CDR1 is SGHTA and CDR2 FQGTGA. This CDR3 has 15 amino acids. CDR3 loop: CASSQKRGDQETQYF. The DNA of the CDR3 is TGTGCCAGCAGCCAGAAGCGGGGGGACCAAGAGACCCAGTACTTC.

The chain combines TRBV3-1 (or the pseudogene TRBV3-2) with TRBJ2-1, with 12 bases aligning to TRBD2. From germline, CDR1 is LGHDT and CDR2 YNNKEL (reference sequence). The CDR3 has 15 residues. After removal of 5 bases from V and 2 bases from J, the junction contained 1 base not matched to a gene. The CDR3 DNA follows: TGTGCCAGCAGCGGACTAGCGGGGACCTACAATGAGCAGTTCTTC. This codes for CASSGLAGTYNEQFF.

This chain uses TRBV3-1 (or the pseudogene TRBV3-2) with TRBJ2-5; 13 nucleotides agree with TRBD2. Germline V gene data show CDR1 as LGHDT and CDR2 as YNNKEL (reference sequence). This CDR3 contains 13 residues. After removal of 8 bases from V and 3 bases from J, the junction contained 0 bases not matched to a gene. As DNA, the CDR3 is TGTGCCAGCGGGACTAGCGGGGAAGAGACCCAGTACTTC. This translates into CASGTSGEETQYF.

This chain's CDR3 is CASSYQTSGVGDTQYF. CDR3 DNA sequence: TGTGCCAGCAGTTACCAGACTAGCGGGGTGGGAGATACGCAGTATTTT. V and J are TRBV6-5 and TRBJ2-3; the match to TRBD2 covers 11 bases. The CDR3 extends over 16 amino acids. Trimming cost V 2 bases and J 5 bases; bases outside gene matches: 6. CDR1 and CDR2 from the germline V gene are MNHEY and SVGAGI.

V gene TRBV13 combines with J gene TRBJ2-7; 12 bases align to TRBD2. Germline V gene data show CDR1 as PRHDT and CDR2 as FYEKMQ (reference sequence). The CDR3 length is 16 residues. V gave up 6 bases and J gave up 0 bases; unmatched junction bases: 6. The CDR3 loop reads CASSPTSGGSSYEQYF. The CDR3 DNA reads as TGTGCCAGCAGTCCGACTAGCGGGGGTTCCTCCTACGAGCAGTACTTC.

The rearrangement joins TRBV20-1 to TRBJ2-7, with 7 nucleotides matching TRBD1. V shed 3 bases, J shed 7 bases, and the junction held 12 bases outside the gene matches. Germline loops: CDR1 DFQATT, CDR2 SNEGSKA (reference sequence). CDR3 length: 14 residues. Written as DNA, the CDR3 is TGCAGTGCTAGTAGTATACAGGGGTATTATGAGCAGTACTTC. Translated: CSASSIQGYYEQYF.

The chain joins TRBV9 to TRBJ2-3, with 7 bases identical to TRBD2. The germline gives CDR1 SGDLS, CDR2 YYNGEE. Germline trimming cut 0 bases from V and 2 bases from J; bases unmatched to any gene: 6. The CDR3 covers 16 residues. This CDR3 reads CASSVDGAGDTDTQYF. In DNA, the CDR3 is TGTGCCAGCAGCGTAGACGGGGCGGGGGACACAGATACGCAGTATTTT.

The V call is TRBV27, the J call TRBJ2-3; D might be TRBD2 (5 bases). Trimming shortened V by 2 bases and J by 1 base, and 10 bases separated the two germline ends. Germline-derived CDR1 and CDR2 are MNHEY and SMNVEV (reference sequence). The CDR3 runs 15 residues. CDR3 amino acids: CASSLTGMGTDTQYF. In nucleotides, the CDR3 is TGTGCCAGCAGTTTAACCGGGATGGGCACAGATACGCAGTATTTT.

V usage is TRBV3-1 (or the pseudogene TRBV3-2) and J usage is TRBJ2-3, with 14 bases aligning to TRBD2. Trimming at V came to 4 bases and at J to 5 bases, leaving 8 bases not matched to a gene. Germline CDR1 LGHDT, CDR2 YNNKEL (reference sequence). This CDR3 spans 17 amino acids. The CDR3 DNA sequence: TGTGCCAGCAGCCCCGGACTAGCGGGGGGTTCCGGAGATACGCAGTATTTT. Encoded protein: CASSPGLAGGSGDTQYF.

This clone was picked up a small number of times. The rearrangement joins TRBV6-5 to TRBJ1-5, with D perhaps matching TRBD1 (5 bases). The germline V gene has CDR1 MNHEY and CDR2 SVGAGI. This CDR3 has 14 residues. V shed 6 bases and J shed 4 bases, with 13 bases lying between them. In DNA, the CDR3 is TGTGCCAGCAGCCCCACCAGGGCAAATCAGCCCCAGCATTTT. It is translated as CASSPTRANQPQHF.

The rearrangement uses TRBV5-1 and TRBJ2-2, with a weak D call TRBD2 (5 bases). Trimming stripped 6 bases from V and 4 bases from J, with 25 bases between. The CDR3 length is 18 residues. From germline, CDR1 is SGHRS and CDR2 YFSETQ. The DNA of the CDR3 is TGCGCCAGCAAGCTTGGTCGTGGTCGGGGAAAAGGCACCGGGGAGCTGTTTTTT. Encoded protein: CASKLGRGRGKGTGELFF.

The chain links TRBV28 to TRBJ1-1; 10 bases are shared with TRBD1. Germline CDR1 reads MDHEN; CDR2 reads SYDVKM. Trimming took 5 bases from V and 7 from J; bases not matched to a gene: 7. The CDR3 runs to 14 residues. CDR3 sequence (DNA): TGTGCCAGCAGTACCGACAGGGGGCAGGGTGAAGCTTTCTTT. Its translation is CASSTDRGQGEAFF.

The chain combines TRBV4-1 with TRBJ1-2; TRBD1 is a possible D gene (5 bases). In germline, CDR1 is MGHRA, CDR2 YSYEKL. The CDR3 sequence is 15 residues long. Trimming pared 1 base from V and 7 bases from J, leaving 16 bases between. CDR3 sequence: CASSQGPWGNPGYTF. The CDR3 nucleotides are TGCGCCAGCAGCCAAGGCCCCTGGGGCAACCCTGGCTACACCTTC.